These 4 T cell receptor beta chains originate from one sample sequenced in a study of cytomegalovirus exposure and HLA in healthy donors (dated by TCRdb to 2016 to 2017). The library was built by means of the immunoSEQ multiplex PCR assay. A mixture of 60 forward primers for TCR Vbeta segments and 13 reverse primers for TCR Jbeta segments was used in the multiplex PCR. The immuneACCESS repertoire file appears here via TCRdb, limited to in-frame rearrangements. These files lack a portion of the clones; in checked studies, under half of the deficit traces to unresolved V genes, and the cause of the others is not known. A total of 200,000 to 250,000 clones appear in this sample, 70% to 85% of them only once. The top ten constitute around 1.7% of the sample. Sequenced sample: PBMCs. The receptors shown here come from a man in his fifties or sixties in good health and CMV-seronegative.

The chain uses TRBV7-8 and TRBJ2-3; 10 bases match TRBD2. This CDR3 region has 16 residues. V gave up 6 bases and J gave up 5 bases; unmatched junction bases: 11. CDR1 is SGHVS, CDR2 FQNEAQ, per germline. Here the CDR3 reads CASSGGKGLARDTQYF. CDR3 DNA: TGTGCCAGCAGTGGGGGTAAGGGACTAGCGAGAGATACGCAGTATTTT.

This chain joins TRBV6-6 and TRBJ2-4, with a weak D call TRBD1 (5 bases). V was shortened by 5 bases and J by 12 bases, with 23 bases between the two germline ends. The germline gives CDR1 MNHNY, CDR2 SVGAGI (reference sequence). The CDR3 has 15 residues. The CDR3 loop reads CASSIDRTPLYSQYF. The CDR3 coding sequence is TGTGCCAGCAGTATCGACAGAACCCCTCTTTACAGTCAGTACTTC.

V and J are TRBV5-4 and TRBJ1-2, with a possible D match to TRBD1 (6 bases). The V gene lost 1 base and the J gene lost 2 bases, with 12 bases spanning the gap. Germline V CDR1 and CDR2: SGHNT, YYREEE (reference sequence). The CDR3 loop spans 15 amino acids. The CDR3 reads CASSLRQVPNYGYTF. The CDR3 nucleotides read TGTGCCAGCAGCTTGCGACAGGTACCAAACTATGGCTACACCTTC.

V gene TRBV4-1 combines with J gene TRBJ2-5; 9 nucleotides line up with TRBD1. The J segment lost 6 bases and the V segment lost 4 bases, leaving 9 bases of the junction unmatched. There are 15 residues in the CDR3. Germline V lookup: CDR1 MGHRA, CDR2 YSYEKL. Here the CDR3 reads CASSLFGQGQKTQYF. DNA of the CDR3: TGCGCCAGCAGCCTCTTTGGACAGGGGCAAAAGACCCAGTACTTC.